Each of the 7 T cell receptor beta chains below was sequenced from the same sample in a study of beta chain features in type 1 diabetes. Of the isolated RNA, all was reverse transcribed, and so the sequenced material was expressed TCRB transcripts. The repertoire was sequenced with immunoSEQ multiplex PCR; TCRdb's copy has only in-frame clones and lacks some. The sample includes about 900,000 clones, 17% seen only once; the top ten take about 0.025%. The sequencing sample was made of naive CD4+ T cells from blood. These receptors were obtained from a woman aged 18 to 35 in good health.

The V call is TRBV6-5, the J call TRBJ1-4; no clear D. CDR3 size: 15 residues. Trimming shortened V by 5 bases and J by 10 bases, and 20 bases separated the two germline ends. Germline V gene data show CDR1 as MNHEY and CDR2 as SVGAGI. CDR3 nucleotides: TGTGCCAGCAGTAGGACGGAATCTAAACCCCGAAAACTGTTTTTT. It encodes CASSRTESKPRKLFF.

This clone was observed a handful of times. The CDR3 DNA reads TGTGCCAGCAGCCAAGCAGGGGGTAGGTCCTACGAGCAGTACTTC. The encoded protein is CASSQAGGRSYEQYF. The chain uses TRBV4-2 and TRBJ2-7; TRBD1 agrees at 7 bases. The CDR3 extends over 15 amino acids. From germline, CDR1 is LGHNA and CDR2 YNFKEQ. V shed 1 base and J 1 base; nucleotides not matched to a gene: 4.

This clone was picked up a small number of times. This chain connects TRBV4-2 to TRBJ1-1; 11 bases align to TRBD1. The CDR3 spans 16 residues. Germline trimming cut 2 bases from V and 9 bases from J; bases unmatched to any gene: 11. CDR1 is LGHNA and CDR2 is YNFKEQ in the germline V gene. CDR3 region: CASSQQTGTGGTQAFF. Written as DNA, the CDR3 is TGTGCCAGCAGCCAACAAACCGGGACAGGGGGAACCCAAGCTTTCTTT.

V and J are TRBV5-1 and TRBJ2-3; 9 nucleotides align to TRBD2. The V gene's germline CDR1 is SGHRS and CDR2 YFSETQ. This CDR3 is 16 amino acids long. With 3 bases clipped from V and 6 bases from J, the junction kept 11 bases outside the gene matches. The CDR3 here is CASSWVSGSLSDTQYF. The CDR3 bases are TGCGCCAGCAGCTGGGTTAGCGGGAGTTTGTCGGATACGCAGTATTTT.

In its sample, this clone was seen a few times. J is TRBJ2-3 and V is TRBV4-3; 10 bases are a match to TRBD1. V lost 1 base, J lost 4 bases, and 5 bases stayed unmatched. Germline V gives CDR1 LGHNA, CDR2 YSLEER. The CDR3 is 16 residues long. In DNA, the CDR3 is TGCGCCAGCAGCCAAGTGGACAGGGGGGGAGCAGATACGCAGTATTTT. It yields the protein CASSQVDRGGADTQYF.

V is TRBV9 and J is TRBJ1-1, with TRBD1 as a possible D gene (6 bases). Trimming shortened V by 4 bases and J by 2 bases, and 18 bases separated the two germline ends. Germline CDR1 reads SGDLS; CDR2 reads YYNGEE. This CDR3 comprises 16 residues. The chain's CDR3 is CASSTGLGAGNTEAFF. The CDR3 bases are TGTGCCAGCAGCACCGGTTTGGGGGCGGGTAACACTGAAGCTTTCTTT.

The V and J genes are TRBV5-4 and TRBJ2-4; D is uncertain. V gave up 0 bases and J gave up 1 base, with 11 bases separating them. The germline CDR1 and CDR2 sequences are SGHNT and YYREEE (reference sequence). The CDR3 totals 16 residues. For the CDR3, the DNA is TGTGCCAGCAGCTTGGGCCGATCGGCTGCCAAAAACATTCAGTACTTC. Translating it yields CASSLGRSAAKNIQYF.